The clone carrying this T cell receptor (beta chain) appeared a single time. CDR1 and CDR2 (germline): GTSNPN, SVGIG (reference sequence). V was trimmed by 4 bases and J by 2 bases, leaving 5 bases between them. The CDR3 has 12 residues. Authors' analysis steps: Nucleated cell counts were estimated from reference gene primer amplification. Repertoires were generated with immunoSEQ multiplex PCR, while TCRdb's copy carries only in-frame clones and drops some. Clonal size and the V and J genes are those of that table, whereas D and trimming came from the DNA. The repertoire has 200,000 to 250,000 clones, roughly 87% of them found once; the top ten carry over 9%. These data belong to a study of blood T cell repertoires in COVID-19. The study recruited people aged about 18 to 95 years across approximately 24 US areas.

Sequencing was performed on PBMCs or T cells enriched from blood (not recorded which). V gene TRBV30 combines with J gene TRBJ2-2; D uncertain. The sequence was collected from a man younger than 35 with acute COVID-19. The CDR3 sequence: CAWTLNTGELFF. For the CDR3, the DNA is TGTGCCTGGACCCTCAACACCGGGGAGCTGTTTTTT.